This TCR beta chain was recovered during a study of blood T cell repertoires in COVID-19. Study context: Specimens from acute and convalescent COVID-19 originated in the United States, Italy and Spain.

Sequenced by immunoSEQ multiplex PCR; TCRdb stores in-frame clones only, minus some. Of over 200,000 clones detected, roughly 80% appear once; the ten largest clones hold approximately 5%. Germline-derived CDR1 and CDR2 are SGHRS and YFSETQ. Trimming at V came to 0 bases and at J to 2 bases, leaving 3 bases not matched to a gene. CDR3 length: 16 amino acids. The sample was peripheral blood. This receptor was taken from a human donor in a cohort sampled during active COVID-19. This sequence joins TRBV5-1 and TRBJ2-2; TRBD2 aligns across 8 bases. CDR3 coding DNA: TGCGCCAGCAGCTTGGTAGCGGGGTCAAACACCGGGGAGCTGTTTTTT. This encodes CASSLVAGSNTGELFF.